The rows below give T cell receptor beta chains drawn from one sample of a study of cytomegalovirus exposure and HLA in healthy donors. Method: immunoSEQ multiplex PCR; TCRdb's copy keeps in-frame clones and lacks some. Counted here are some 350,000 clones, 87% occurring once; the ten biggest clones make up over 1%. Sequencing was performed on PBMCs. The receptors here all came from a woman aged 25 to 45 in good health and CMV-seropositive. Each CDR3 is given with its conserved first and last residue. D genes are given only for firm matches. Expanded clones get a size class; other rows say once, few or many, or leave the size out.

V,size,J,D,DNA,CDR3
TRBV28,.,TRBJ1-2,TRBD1,TGTGCCAGCAGTTTGCCCGGGACAGGGGGAAGCTATGGCTACACCTTC,CASSLPGTGGSYGYTF
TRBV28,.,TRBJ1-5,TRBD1,TGTGCCAGCAGTTTATTGGGGACAGTAAGGGGACATCAGCCCCAGCATTTT,CASSLLGTVRGHQPQHF
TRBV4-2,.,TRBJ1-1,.,TGTGCCAGCAGCCAAGATACAAGGAATGGGGACGGAACCACTGAAGCTTTCTTT,CASSQDTRNGDGTTEAFF
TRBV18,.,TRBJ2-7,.,TGTGCCAGCTCACCAATTTATCGGAGCGGGCTCCACTACGAGCAGTACTTC,CASSPIYRSGLHYEQYF
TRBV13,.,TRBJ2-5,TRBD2,TGTGCCAGCAGTCTAGCGGGGGGCCTCCAAGAGACCCAGTACTTC,CASSLAGGLQETQYF
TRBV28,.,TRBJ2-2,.,TGTGCCAGCAACGGGAGACTCGGGGAGCTGTTTTTT,CASNGRLGELFF
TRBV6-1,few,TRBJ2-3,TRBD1,TGTGCCAGCAGTGGGGGGACAGGGGCCACAGATACGCAGTATTTT,CASSGGTGATDTQYF
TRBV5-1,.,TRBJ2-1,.,TGCGCCAGCACAAGAAGGGTTGGGATTCGGGGGGCGAAAACCTACAATGAGCAGTTCTTC,CASTRRVGIRGAKTYNEQFF
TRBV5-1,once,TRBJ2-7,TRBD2,TGCGCCAGCAGCTCCAACTCCATGACTAGCGGGAGGGCCCACGAGCAGTACTTC,CASSSNSMTSGRAHEQYF
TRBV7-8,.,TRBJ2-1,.,TGTGCCAGCAGCTTGTTGGGGGCCTACAATGAGCAGTTCTTC,CASSLLGAYNEQFF
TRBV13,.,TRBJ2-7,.,TGTGCCAGCAGCTTAGGGGACAGCCGTAACTACGAGCAGTACTTC,CASSLGDSRNYEQYF
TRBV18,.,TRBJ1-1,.,TGTGCCAGCTCACCAACAGCAGGGTGGGACACTGAAGCTTTCTTT,CASSPTAGWDTEAFF
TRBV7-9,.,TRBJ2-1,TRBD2,TGTGCCAGCAGCCAAGCGGGGGTCGAGAGGGGTGAGCAGTTCTTC,CASSQAGVERGEQFF
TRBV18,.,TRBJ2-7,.,TGTGCCAGCTCACCGCGCGCGGAACTCAACGAGCAGTACTTC,CASSPRAELNEQYF
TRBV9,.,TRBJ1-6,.,TGTGCCAGCAGCGTATGGGGGGACTCTTCACCCCTCCACTTT,CASSVWGDSSPLHF
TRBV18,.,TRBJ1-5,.,TGTGCCAGCTCACCGGGTCAGAATCAGCCCCAGCATTTT,CASSPGQNQPQHF
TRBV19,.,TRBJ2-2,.,TGTGCCAGTACCGGTGGACCGACGAACACCGGGGAGCTGTTTTTT,CASTGGPTNTGELFF
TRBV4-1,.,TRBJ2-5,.,TGCGCCAGCAGCGAAACGGGAGAGACCCAGTACTTC,CASSETGETQYF
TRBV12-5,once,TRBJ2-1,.,TGTGCTAGTGGTTTGAGATCAAATACGGAGCAGTTCTTC,CASGLRSNTEQFF
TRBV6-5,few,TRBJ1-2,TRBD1,TGTGCCAGCAGTTCCACAGGGGAAAGAGGCTACACCTTC,CASSSTGERGYTF
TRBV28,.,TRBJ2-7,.,TGTGCCAGCAGTTGGATGTTCTACGAGCAGTACTTC,CASSWMFYEQYF
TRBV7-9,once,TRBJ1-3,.,TGTGCCAGCAGCTTAGAGGGGAGGTTCGCTGGAAACACCATATATTTT,CASSLEGRFAGNTIYF
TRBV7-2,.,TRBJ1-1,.,TGTGCCAGCAGCTTAAGATCGCGAGGGGGGGCTTTCTTT,CASSLRSRGGAFF
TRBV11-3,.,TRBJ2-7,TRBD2,TGTGCCAGCAGCTTAGGAGGGCTAGCGGGCTACGAGCAGTACTTC,CASSLGGLAGYEQYF
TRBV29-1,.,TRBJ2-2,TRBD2,TGCAGCGTTGAATCGGGGACTACGAACACCGGGGAGCTGTTTTTT,CSVESGTTNTGELFF
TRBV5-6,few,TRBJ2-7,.,TGTGCCAGCAGCTTCGGAAGCTCCTACGAGCAGTACTTC,CASSFGSSYEQYF
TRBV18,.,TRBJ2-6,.,TGTGCCAGCTCACCACGGGCAGGGCTCTCTGGGGCCAACGTCCTGACTTTC,CASSPRAGLSGANVLTF
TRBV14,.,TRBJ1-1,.,TGTGCCAGCAGCCGGGATTTTCAGGGATCTCTTCTCATCTTT,CASSRDFQGSLLIF
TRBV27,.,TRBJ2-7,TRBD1,TGTGCCAGCAGACAGGGGACCTCCTACGAGCAGTACTTC,CASRQGTSYEQYF
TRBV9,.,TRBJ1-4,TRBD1,TGTGCCAGCAGCGCACAGGGGACTAATGAAAAACTGTTTTTT,CASSAQGTNEKLFF
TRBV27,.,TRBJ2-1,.,TGTGCCAGCAGTCCTCTCGGGCGGGTTACCTACAATGAGCAGTTCTTC,CASSPLGRVTYNEQFF
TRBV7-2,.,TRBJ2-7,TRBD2,TGTGCCAGCAGCTTAGCAGCGGGGAGCTACGAGCAGTACTTC,CASSLAAGSYEQYF
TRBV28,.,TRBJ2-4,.,TGTGCCAGCAGCTTTAAGGGTGCGGACATTCAGTACTTC,CASSFKGADIQYF
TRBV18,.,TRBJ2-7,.,TGTGCCAGCTCACCACCTACCCTGGGCTCCTACGAGCAGTACTTC,CASSPPTLGSYEQYF
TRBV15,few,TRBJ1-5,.,TGTGCCACCAGCAGAGATTCGGGCATGGGGCCCCAGCATTTT,CATSRDSGMGPQHF
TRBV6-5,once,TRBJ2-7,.,TGTGCCAGCAGTCCAGGGGGGGTGGCAACTTACGAGCAGTACTTC,CASSPGGVATYEQYF
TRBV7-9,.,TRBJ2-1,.,TGTGCCAGCAGTTTAGGTTTTAATGAGCAGTTCTTC,CASSLGFNEQFF
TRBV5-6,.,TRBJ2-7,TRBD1,TGTGCCAGCAGCCCTGGGACAGCAATTCCCCCTTCGGGGGAGCAGTACTTC,CASSPGTAIPPSGEQYF
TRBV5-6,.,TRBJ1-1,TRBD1,TGTGCCAGCGGACAGGGGTATTATGGGAACACTGAAGCTTTCTTT,CASGQGYYGNTEAFF
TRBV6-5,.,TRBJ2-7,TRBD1,TGTGCCAGCAGTCGGACAGGCTCGCGCTACGAGCAGTACTTC,CASSRTGSRYEQYF
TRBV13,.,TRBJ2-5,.,TGTGCCAGCAGCTCTAATCGGGGTTACCAAGAGACCCAGTACTTC,CASSSNRGYQETQYF
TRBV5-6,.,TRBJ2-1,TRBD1,TGTGCCAGCAGCTTGTTTTCGGGACAGGGGATGTCTGAGCAGTTCTTC,CASSLFSGQGMSEQFF
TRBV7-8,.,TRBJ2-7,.,TGTGCCAGCAGCTTAGGGGCAGGGAGATTGATCGAGCAGTACTTC,CASSLGAGRLIEQYF
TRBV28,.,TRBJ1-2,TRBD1,TGTGCCAGCAGTTTGATTCCGGGACAGGGCTACACCTTC,CASSLIPGQGYTF
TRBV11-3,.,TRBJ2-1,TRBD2,TGTGCCAGCAGCCCGGGGTTTGGAGCGGGGCCCTCCTACAATGAGCAGTTCTTC,CASSPGFGAGPSYNEQFF
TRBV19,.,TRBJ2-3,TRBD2,TGTGCCAGTAGTAAAGGACTAGCGGGGGATACGCAGTATTTT,CASSKGLAGDTQYF
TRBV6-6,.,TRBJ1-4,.,TGTGCCAGCAGTTACTCGGCACCGACAGCAGATGAAAAACTGTTTTTT,CASSYSAPTADEKLFF
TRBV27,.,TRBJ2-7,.,TGTGCCAGCAGTTGGGCGATATCCTACGAGCAGTACTTC,CASSWAISYEQYF
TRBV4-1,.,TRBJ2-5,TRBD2,TGCGCCAGCAGCCCAGGGACTAGCGGGACGGAGGAGACCCAGTACTTC,CASSPGTSGTEETQYF
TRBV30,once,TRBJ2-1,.,TGTGCCTGGAGTGTAGGCTCCTACAATGAGCAGTTCTTC,CAWSVGSYNEQFF
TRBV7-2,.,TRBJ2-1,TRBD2,TGTGCCAGCAGCTTAGTAGCCGGGACTATAAACAATGAGCAGTTCTTC,CASSLVAGTINNEQFF